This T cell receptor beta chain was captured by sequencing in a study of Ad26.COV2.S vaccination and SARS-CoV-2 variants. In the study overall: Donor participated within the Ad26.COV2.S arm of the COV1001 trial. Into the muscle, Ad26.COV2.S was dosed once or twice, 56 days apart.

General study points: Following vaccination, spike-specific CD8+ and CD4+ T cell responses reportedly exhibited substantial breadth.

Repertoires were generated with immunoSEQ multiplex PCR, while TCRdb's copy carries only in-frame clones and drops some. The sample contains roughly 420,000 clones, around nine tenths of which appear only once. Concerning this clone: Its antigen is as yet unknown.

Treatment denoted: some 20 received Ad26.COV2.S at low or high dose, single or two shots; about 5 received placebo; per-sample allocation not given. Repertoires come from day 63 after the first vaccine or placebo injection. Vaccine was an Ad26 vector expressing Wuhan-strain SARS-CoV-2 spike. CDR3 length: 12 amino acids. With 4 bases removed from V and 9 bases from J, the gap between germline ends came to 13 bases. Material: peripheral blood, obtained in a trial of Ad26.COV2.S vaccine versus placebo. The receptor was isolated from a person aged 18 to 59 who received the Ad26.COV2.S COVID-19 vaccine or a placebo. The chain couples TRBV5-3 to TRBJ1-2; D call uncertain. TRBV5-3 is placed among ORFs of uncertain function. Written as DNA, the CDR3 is TGTGCCAGAAGCCCCGCCCCGTTCCGCTACACCTTC. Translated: CARSPAPFRYTF.